This TCR beta chain comes out of a study of control samples from healthy donors and cancer patients. CDR3 length: 13 residues. CDR1 is MDHEN and CDR2 is SYDVKM in the germline V gene. V shed 5 bases and J shed 1 base, with 7 bases lying between them. Using immunoSEQ multiplex PCR, the repertoire was profiled, and TCRdb retains in-frame clones only, with some absent. The sample includes 150,000 or so clones, roughly 94% of them seen just once. This sequence was found in a man between 35 and 55 years old in good health. Sequencing was done on a sample of blood. The rearrangement links TRBV28 to TRBJ2-3, with no clear D. CDR3 sequence: CASSLSGTDTQYF. CDR3 nucleotide sequence: TGTGCCAGCAGTCTCAGCGGCACAGATACGCAGTATTTT.